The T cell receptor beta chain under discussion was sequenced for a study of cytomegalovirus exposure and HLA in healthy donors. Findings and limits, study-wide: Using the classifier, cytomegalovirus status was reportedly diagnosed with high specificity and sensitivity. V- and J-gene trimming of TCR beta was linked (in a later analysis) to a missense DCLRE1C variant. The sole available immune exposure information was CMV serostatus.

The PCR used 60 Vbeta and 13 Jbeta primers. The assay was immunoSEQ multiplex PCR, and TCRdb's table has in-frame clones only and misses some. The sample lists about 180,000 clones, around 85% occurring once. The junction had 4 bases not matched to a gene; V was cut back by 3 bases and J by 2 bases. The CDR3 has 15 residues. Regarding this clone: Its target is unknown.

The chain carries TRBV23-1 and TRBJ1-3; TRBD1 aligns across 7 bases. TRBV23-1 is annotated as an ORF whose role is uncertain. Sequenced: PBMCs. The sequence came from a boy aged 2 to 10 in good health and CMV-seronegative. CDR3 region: CASSHCRGTGNTIYF. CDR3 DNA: TGCGCCAGCAGTCACTGCAGGGGGACTGGAAACACCATATATTTT.